This is a list of T cell receptor beta chains from one sample in a study of monozygotic twins with inflammatory bowel disease. TCRdb re-called the 5' RACE reads and gives one entry per CDR3 protein, without DNA. The table lists roughly 200,000 distinct CDR3 sequences. The sample consisted of blood. The receptors derive from a human donor with ulcerative colitis or Crohn's disease, or a healthy co-twin of an affected twin (not recorded which). CDR3s include the opening cysteine and the closing phenylalanine or tryptophan. The order of the fields is J gene, V gene, CDR3 protein.

TRBJ1-2 TRBV29-1 CSVELIGGRGRDYGYTF
TRBJ2-7 TRBV29-1 CSVERGDGQYF
TRBJ2-5 TRBV9 CASSVGPPGETQYF
TRBJ1-2 TRBV5-4 CASSSETGTYHGYTF
TRBJ1-2 TRBV29-1 CSVEMRQGYTF
TRBJ1-6 TRBV6-6 CASVRDNNSPLHF
TRBJ2-3 TRBV7-6 CASSLRLAGPSGTQYF
TRBJ1-1 TRBV9 CASSHTGALGTEAFF
TRBJ1-1 TRBV7-6 CASSLAPGQGQEAFF
TRBJ2-3 TRBV5-1 CASSLWTNTDTQYF
TRBJ1-2 TRBV7-2 CASSLVKGTTYGYTF